This entry lists 10 T cell receptor beta chains sequenced from one sample in a study of blood T cell repertoires in COVID-19. Assay: immunoSEQ multiplex PCR; the TCRdb copy retains only in-frame clones and omits some. The sample has 340,000 or so clones, around 88% seen once; the top ten hold about 2.7%. The sequencing input was peripheral blood. These receptors came from a man aged 25 to 45 with active or convalescent COVID-19.

This clone was seen a single time. The chain combines TRBV7-9 with TRBJ1-4, with a weak D call TRBD1 (5 bases). The CDR3 totals 15 residues. Trimming left V 7 bases short and J 7 bases short, with 19 bases between. Germline V gene sequence: CDR1 SEHNR, CDR2 FQNEAQ (reference sequence). The CDR3 here is CASTPGGSTAEKLFF. For the CDR3, the DNA is TGTGCCAGCACCCCGGGGGGAAGTACGGCTGAAAAACTGTTTTTT.

In this sample, this clone turned up a few times. The chain couples TRBV27 to TRBJ2-7, with D unclear. The CDR3 sequence is 14 residues long. Germline CDR1 is MNHEY and CDR2 is SMNVEV (reference sequence). Trimming left V 5 bases short and J 6 bases short, with 17 bases between. In nucleotides, the CDR3 is TGTGCCAGCAGTAAGAACCTCGCGCTCTCCGAGCAGTACTTC. It yields the protein CASSKNLALSEQYF.

A word on this clone: Within the sample, other DNA sequences also encode this same CDR3. The chain has TRBV4-1 and TRBJ1-2; 8 positions agree with TRBD1. V was clipped by 4 bases and J by 4 bases; unmatched bases: 5. Germline CDR1 and CDR2: MGHRA and YSYEKL. This CDR3 is 14 amino acids long. CDR3 DNA sequence: TGCGCCAGCAGCCTAGGACAGGGCGGCTATGGCTACACCTTC. Encoded protein: CASSLGQGGYGYTF.

V and J are TRBV7-9 and TRBJ2-7; TRBD1 aligns across 7 bases. In germline, CDR1 is SEHNR, CDR2 FQNEAQ (reference sequence). This CDR3 is built from 13 residues. V gave up 5 bases and J gave up 2 bases; unmatched junction bases: 3. The CDR3 region is CASSRDSAYEQYF. CDR3 DNA: TGTGCCAGCAGCCGGGACAGCGCCTACGAGCAGTACTTC.

V is TRBV30 and J is TRBJ1-4, with 9 bases lining up with TRBD1. Germline V lookup: CDR1 GTSNPN, CDR2 SVGIG (reference sequence). This CDR3 region has 14 residues. V trimming: 3 bases; J trimming: 7 bases; junction bases outside the gene matches: 6. The DNA of the CDR3 is TGTGCCTGGAGCTGGGGACAGGGTCGTGAAAAACTGTTTTTT. This translates into CAWSWGQGREKLFF.

This CDR3 is CASSYPQTGDRGYTF. CDR3 sequence (DNA): TGTGCCAGCAGTTACCCCCAGACAGGGGATCGTGGCTACACCTTC. This chain joins TRBV6-6 and TRBJ1-2, with 8 bases matching TRBD1. V gave up 2 bases and J gave up 7 bases; unmatched junction bases: 9. CDR1 is MNHNY, CDR2 SVGAGI, per germline (reference sequence). This CDR3 region has 15 residues.

The chain is built from TRBV9 and TRBJ2-1, with a tentative D call TRBD2 (6 bases). Trimming removed 4 bases at V and 5 bases at J, with 19 bases between. Germline V gene lookup returns CDR1 SGDLS and CDR2 YYNGEE. The CDR3 is made up of 16 amino acids. CDR3 protein: CASSTPRDSPNNEQFF. The CDR3 nucleotides read TGTGCCAGCAGCACCCCGCGGGACTCCCCGAACAATGAGCAGTTCTTC.

V usage is TRBV24-1 and J usage is TRBJ2-1, with 10 nucleotides matching TRBD2. Germline CDR1 and CDR2: KGHDR and SFDVKD. V lost 4 bases to trimming and J lost 9 bases; unmatched junction nucleotides: 14. The CDR3 has 17 amino acids. CDR3 in DNA: TGTGCCACCAGTGACCGAATGAGGGAGCGGGGGGGCCCTGAGCAGTTCTTC. Protein sequence: CATSDRMRERGGPEQFF.

The CDR3 sequence is CASSRTASTDTQYF. The CDR3 bases are TGTGCCAGCAGTCGGACAGCCAGCACAGATACGCAGTATTTT. The chain combines TRBV6-2 or TRBV6-3 with TRBJ2-3; perhaps TRBD1 as D (6 bases). The CDR3 runs to 14 residues. Trimming pared 5 bases from V and 0 bases from J, leaving 9 bases between. Germline CDR1 is MNHEY and CDR2 is SVGEGT.

This clone was counted only a few times. This sequence joins TRBV28 and TRBJ1-5; a weak D match, TRBD1 (6 bases). CDR1 MDHEN and CDR2 SYDVKM come from the germline V gene. The V and J ends lost 5 bases and 2 bases respectively, with 16 bases between them. The CDR3 spans 16 residues. CDR3 region: CASSIQGRGGNQPQHF. As DNA, the CDR3 is TGTGCCAGCAGTATACAGGGTCGGGGTGGCAATCAGCCCCAGCATTTT. Variable domain in full (rest from reference TRBV28 and TRBJ1-5): DVKVTQSSRYLVKRTGEKVFLECVQDMDHENMFWYRQDPGLGLRLIYFSYDVKMKEKGDIPEGYSVSREKKERFSLILESASTNQTSMYLCASSIQGRGGNQPQHFGDGTRLSIL.